This TCR beta chain originates from a study of blood T cell repertoires in COVID-19. As handled by the study authors: For nucleated cells, counts were estimated from reference gene primer amplification. Sequencing used immunoSEQ multiplex PCR; TCRdb keeps in-frame clones, though not all of them. Clone size and the V and J calls come from that table; the DNA yielded D and trimming. Seen here are fewer than 300,000 clones, 90% to 95% observed once, and the top ten hold around 2.2%. The length of the CDR3 is 17 residues. Unmatched junction bases numbered 16, after V lost 5 bases and J lost 8 bases. The germline gives CDR1 MDHEN, CDR2 SYDVKM.

Sequencing was performed on peripheral blood. V usage is TRBV28 and J usage is TRBJ2-1; 9 positions agree with TRBD2. The clonotype comes from a woman aged 25 to 39 with COVID-19, enrolled during active disease. CDR3 bases: TGTGCCAGCAGTCCCCGCCGGAATAGCGGGAGTATGGATGAGCAGTTCTTC. Its translation is CASSPRRNSGSMDEQFF.